The 3 T cell receptor beta chains presented below share a single source sample, sequenced in a study of T cell responses to AZD1222 COVID-19 vaccine. Using immunoSEQ multiplex PCR, the repertoire was profiled, and TCRdb retains in-frame clones only, with some absent. This sample has about 73,000 clones, with 89% found just once. Sequences were derived from peripheral blood, sampled 28 days after the second AZD1222 dose. These receptors were obtained from an adult who received the AZD1222 COVID-19 vaccine.

This rearrangement joins TRBV29-1 to TRBJ2-2; 8 positions match TRBD2. The CDR3 has 15 residues. Germline values: CDR1 SQVTM, CDR2 ANQGSEA. J gave up 4 bases and V 5 bases, and 9 bases lay outside the gene matches. The CDR3 DNA reads as TGCAGCGTTAGGGCCGGGGGGGCCAGCACCGGGGAGCTGTTTTTT. This sequence encodes CSVRAGGASTGELFF.

The chain uses TRBV11-3 and TRBJ2-7; a possible D gene is TRBD2 (5 bases). Germline V gene lookup returns CDR1 SGHNT and CDR2 YENEEA. The CDR3 consists of 13 residues. Between the trimmed V and J ends, which lost 4 bases and 3 bases, there was a span of 10 bases. CDR3 sequence reads: CASSSSGGYEQYV. The DNA for the CDR3 is TGTGCCAGCAGCTCGAGCGGCGGCTACGAGCAGTACGTC.

The rearrangement joins TRBV7-9 to TRBJ1-3; D not resolved. Trimming pared 5 bases from V and 0 bases from J, leaving 8 bases between. CDR3 length: 14 residues. Germline CDR1 is SEHNR and CDR2 is FQNEAQ (reference sequence). The CDR3 loop is CASSVSGSGNTIYF. CDR3 DNA: TGTGCCAGCAGCGTTTCTGGCTCTGGAAACACCATATATTTT.